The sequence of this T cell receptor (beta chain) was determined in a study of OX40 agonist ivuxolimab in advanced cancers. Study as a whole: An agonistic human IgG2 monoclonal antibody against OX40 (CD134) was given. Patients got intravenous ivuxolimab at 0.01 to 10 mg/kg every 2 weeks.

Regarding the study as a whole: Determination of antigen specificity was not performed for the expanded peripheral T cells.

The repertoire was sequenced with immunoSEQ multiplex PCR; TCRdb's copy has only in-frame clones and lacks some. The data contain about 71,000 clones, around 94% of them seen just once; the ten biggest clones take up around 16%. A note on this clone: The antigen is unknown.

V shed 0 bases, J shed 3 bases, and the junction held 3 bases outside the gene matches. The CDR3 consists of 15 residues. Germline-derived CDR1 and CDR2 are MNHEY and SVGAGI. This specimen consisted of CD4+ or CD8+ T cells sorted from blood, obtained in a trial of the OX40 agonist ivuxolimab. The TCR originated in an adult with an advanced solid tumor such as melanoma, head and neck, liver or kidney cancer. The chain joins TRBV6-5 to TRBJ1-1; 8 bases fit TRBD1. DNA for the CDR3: TGTGCCAGCAGTTACTCCCAGGGGGCTTACACTGAAGCTTTCTTT. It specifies CASSYSQGAYTEAFF.